Shown below are 20 T cell receptor beta chains from a single sample sequenced in a study of cytomegalovirus exposure and HLA in healthy donors. Using immunoSEQ multiplex PCR, the repertoire was profiled, and TCRdb retains in-frame clones only, with some absent. The table has about 64,000 clones, around 89% seen once. Source material: PBMCs. The receptors here all came from a woman younger than 30 in good health and CMV-seronegative.

This sequence joins TRBV9 and TRBJ2-4; 8 bases agree with TRBD1. V lost 3 bases, J lost 5 bases, and 7 bases stayed unmatched. Germline CDR1 SGDLS, CDR2 YYNGEE. This CDR3 is 15 amino acids long. CDR3 in amino acids: CASSGRTGPENIQYF. The CDR3 DNA follows: TGTGCCAGCAGCGGACGGACAGGGCCAGAAAACATTCAGTACTTC.

This rearrangement joins TRBV13 to TRBJ2-7; the D is unclear. Trimming pared 2 bases from V and 4 bases from J, leaving 15 bases between. The CDR3 runs 15 residues. CDR1 is PRHDT, CDR2 FYEKMQ, per germline (reference sequence). CDR3 DNA: TGTGCCAGCAGCTTATTCGGCGGTACGACTTACGAGCAGTACTTC. Translating gives CASSLFGGTTYEQYF.

This sequence joins TRBV5-8 and TRBJ2-7, with D perhaps TRBD1 (7 bases). The germline V gene encodes CDR1 SGHTS and CDR2 YDEGEE. CDR3 size: 14 residues. The V and J ends lost 6 bases and 2 bases respectively, with 15 bases between them. The CDR3 spells CASNSQGGPYEQYF. The DNA for the CDR3 is TGTGCCAGCAACTCCCAGGGGGGTCCCTACGAGCAGTACTTC. Full variable domain (rest looked up from reference TRBV5-8 and TRBJ2-7): EAGVTQSPTHLIKTRGQQATLRCSPISGHTSVYWYQQALGLGLQFLLWYDEGEERNRGNFPPRFSGRQFPNYSSELNVNALELEDSALYLCASNSQGGPYEQYFGPGTRLTVT.

V gene TRBV30 combines with J gene TRBJ2-7; the match to TRBD1 covers 8 bases. The trim removed 5 bases at V and 4 bases at J, leaving 4 bases unmatched. The CDR3 totals 12 residues. Germline values: CDR1 GTSNPN, CDR2 SVGIG (reference sequence). CDR3 protein: CAWGQGPYEQYF. The CDR3 DNA is TGTGCCTGGGGACAGGGTCCGTACGAGCAGTACTTC.

CDR3 residues: CASSRGLSSYNEQFF. The CDR3 coding sequence is TGTGCCAGCAGCCGAGGACTGAGCTCCTACAATGAGCAGTTCTTC. The chain is built from TRBV5-8 and TRBJ2-1; D is possibly TRBD2 (5 bases). The germline gives CDR1 SGHTS, CDR2 YDEGEE. V lost 4 bases and J lost 0, with 11 bases in between. The CDR3 is 15 residues long.

V gene TRBV6-5 combines with J gene TRBJ2-1; 8 bases map to TRBD2. The CDR3 loop spans 14 amino acids. Trimming cost V 6 bases and J 3 bases; bases outside gene matches: 4. Germline V CDR1 and CDR2: MNHEY, SVGAGI. The CDR3 DNA reads as TGTGCCAGCAGGGCCGGGGGGGTCTACAATGAGCAGTTCTTC. This sequence encodes CASRAGGVYNEQFF.

The rearrangement uses TRBV12-5 and TRBJ2-3; TRBD2 aligns across 7 bases. This CDR3 contains 15 residues. The V segment lost 1 base and the J segment 4 bases; nucleotides outside the gene matches: 5. The germline V gene has CDR1 LGHNT and CDR2 FRNRAP. The CDR3 region is CASGLGLALPDTQYF. The CDR3 DNA sequence: TGTGCTAGTGGTTTGGGACTAGCTCTCCCAGATACGCAGTATTTT.

This clone appeared a few times. The chain has TRBV6-4 and TRBJ2-1; no clear D gene. Germline lookup yields CDR1 MRHNA and CDR2 SNTAGT. V lost 3 bases and J 2 bases, leaving 5 bases between the germline ends. The CDR3 covers 13 residues. CDR3 in amino acids: CASSESAYNEQFF. The CDR3, as DNA: TGTGCCAGCAGTGAAAGCGCCTACAATGAGCAGTTCTTC.

This clone showed up just a few times. This sequence joins TRBV27 and TRBJ2-4, with 7 bases identical to TRBD2. In germline, CDR1 is MNHEY, CDR2 SMNVEV (reference sequence). The CDR3 runs to 14 residues. V trimming: 1 base; J trimming: 6 bases; junction bases outside the gene matches: 3. The CDR3 nucleotides are TGTGCCAGCAGTTTATTACTAGCGCCAAACATTCAGTACTTC. It is translated as CASSLLLAPNIQYF.

As regards this clone: An end of the junction differs from the germline gene, which may be a read error. Different DNA sequences within this sample yield the same CDR3. The chain links TRBV27 to TRBJ2-7; 9 nucleotides line up with TRBD1. CDR1 MNHEY and CDR2 SMNVEV come from the germline V gene (reference sequence). This CDR3 spans 15 amino acids. The CDR3 here is CASSLNRDRVYEQYF. The CDR3 DNA reads as TGTGCCAGCAGTCTAAACCGGGACAGGGTTTACGAGCAGTACTTT.

V gene TRBV19 combines with J gene TRBJ2-2, with D possibly matching TRBD2 (6 bases). The CDR3 runs 16 residues. Trimming cost V 3 bases and J 4 bases, with 15 bases left between them. The V gene's germline CDR1 is LNHDA and CDR2 SQIVND (reference sequence). The DNA for the CDR3 is TGTGCCAGTAGTATCGGTGCGGGGTCTAGCACCGGGGAGCTGTTTTTT. This translates into CASSIGAGSSTGELFF. The whole variable domain, remainder taken from reference TRBV19 and TRBJ2-2, is DGGITQSPKYLFRKEGQNVTLSCEQNLNHDAMYWYRQDPGQGLRLIYYSQIVNDFQKGDIAEGYSVSREKKESFPLTVTSAQKNPTAFYLCASSIGAGSSTGELFFGEGSRLTVL.

This chain connects TRBV27 to TRBJ1-3; 7 nucleotides agree with TRBD1. CDR3 length: 15 residues. Germline V lookup: CDR1 MNHEY, CDR2 SMNVEV (reference sequence). The trim removed 4 bases at V and 3 bases at J, leaving 6 bases unmatched. DNA for the CDR3: TGTGCCAGCAGTTATCAGGGGGTTCTTGGAAACACCATATATTTT. Its translation: CASSYQGVLGNTIYF.

V usage is TRBV9 and J usage is TRBJ2-5, with 11 nucleotides matching TRBD2. In germline, CDR1 is SGDLS, CDR2 YYNGEE. The CDR3 has 14 residues. J gave up 4 bases and V 1 base, and 0 bases lay outside the gene matches. The CDR3 bases are TGTGCCAGCAGCGTACTAGCGGGAGGAGAGACCCAGTACTTC. Translating gives CASSVLAGGETQYF.

The rearrangement joins TRBV18 to TRBJ1-2; D gene uncertain. The ends were cut back, 3 bases at V and 5 bases at J, with 10 bases in the middle. CDR3 length equals 13 residues. The germline V gene has CDR1 KGHSH and CDR2 LQKENI. The DNA for the CDR3 is TGTGCCAGCTCACCTGAGACTACTTATGGCTACACCTTC. It yields the protein CASSPETTYGYTF.

V usage is TRBV7-6 and J usage is TRBJ2-3; TRBD2 aligns across 12 bases. This CDR3 is built from 17 residues. V lost 2 bases to trimming and J lost 4 bases; unmatched junction nucleotides: 7. Per germline, CDR1 SGHVS and CDR2 FNYEAQ. The CDR3 DNA reads TGTGCCAGCAGCTTACGCTCCCTAGCGGGGGGGGCAGATACGCAGTATTTT. The encoded protein is CASSLRSLAGGADTQYF.

V gene TRBV10-3 combines with J gene TRBJ1-3, with D possibly being TRBD1 (5 bases). This CDR3 is built from 17 residues. In germline, CDR1 is ENHRY, CDR2 SYGVKD. Trimming pared 0 bases from V and 7 bases from J, leaving 19 bases between. The CDR3 is CAISESIGRRGRNTIYF. CDR3 in DNA: TGTGCCATCAGTGAGTCGATTGGAAGGAGGGGACGGAACACCATATATTTT.

The chain is built from TRBV14 and TRBJ2-7, with no clear D. From germline, CDR1 is SGHDN and CDR2 FVKESK. V lost 4 bases, J lost 2 bases, and 9 bases lay in between. CDR3 length: 13 residues. The CDR3 DNA is TGTGCCAGCAGCCTTATAGCCACCTACGAGCAGTACTTC. Translating gives CASSLIATYEQYF.

This clone was recorded once. This chain connects TRBV5-1 to TRBJ2-1, with TRBD2 identical over 16 bases. The CDR3 extends over 15 amino acids. Germline lookup yields CDR1 SGHRS and CDR2 YFSETQ. V lost 3 bases to trimming and J lost 8 bases; unmatched junction nucleotides: 2. The CDR3 DNA sequence: TGCGCCAGCAGCTGGGGACTAGCGGGAGGGTATGAGCAGTTCTTC. Its protein is CASSWGLAGGYEQFF.

The V call is TRBV6-5, the J call TRBJ2-3; maybe TRBD2 (6 bases). The CDR3 is made up of 15 amino acids. Looked up from germline, CDR1 is MNHEY and CDR2 is SVGAGI. Trimming pared 1 base from V and 0 bases from J, leaving 8 bases between. The CDR3 loop is CASSYLAASTDTQYF. CDR3 nucleotide sequence: TGTGCCAGCAGTTACTTAGCGGCTAGCACAGATACGCAGTATTTT.

V and J are TRBV9 and TRBJ2-3; 10 positions agree with TRBD2. Germline V gene lookup returns CDR1 SGDLS and CDR2 YYNGEE. J lost 0 bases, V lost 0 bases, and 1 base had no gene match. The CDR3 length is 16 residues. The CDR3 region is CASSVGTSGSTDTQYF. For the CDR3, the DNA is TGTGCCAGCAGCGTAGGGACTAGCGGAAGCACAGATACGCAGTATTTT. The full variable domain, in which reference TRBV9 and TRBJ2-3 provide the parts outside the CDR3, is DSGVTQTPKHLITATGQRVTLRCSPRSGDLSVYWYQQSLDQGLQFLIQYYNGEERAKGNILERFSAQQFPDLHSELNLSSLELGDSALYFCASSVGTSGSTDTQYFGPGTRLTVL.